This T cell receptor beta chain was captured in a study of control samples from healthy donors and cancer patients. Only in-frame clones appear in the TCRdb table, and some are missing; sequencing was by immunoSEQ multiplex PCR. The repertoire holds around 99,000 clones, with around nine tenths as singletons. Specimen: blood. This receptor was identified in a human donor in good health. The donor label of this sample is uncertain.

Written as DNA, the CDR3 is TGTGCCAGCAGCGTATCTGTGGCGGGGGGAACCACAGATACGCAGTATTTT. Protein product: CASSVSVAGGTTDTQYF. The chain carries TRBV9 and TRBJ2-3; 8 bases match TRBD2. Germline CDR1 and CDR2: SGDLS and YYNGEE. After removal of 1 base from V and 2 bases from J, the junction contained 9 bases not matched to a gene. This CDR3 spans 17 amino acids. Variable domain in full (rest from reference TRBV9 and TRBJ2-3): DSGVTQTPKHLITATGQRVTLRCSPRSGDLSVYWYQQSLDQGLQFLIQYYNGEERAKGNILERFSAQQFPDLHSELNLSSLELGDSALYFCASSVSVAGGTTDTQYFGPGTRLTVL.